This T cell receptor (beta chain) emerged from a study of T cells in Graves' hyperthyroidism and ophthalmopathy. This clonotype occurred many times. Trimming at V came to 1 base and at J to 4 bases, leaving 7 bases not matched to a gene. Germline V gives CDR1 PRHDT, CDR2 FYEKMQ (reference sequence). The CDR3 sequence is 17 residues long. Amplification of TCR beta CDR3 regions used RNA as the template. First-round RT-PCR with HTBI primers amplified the TCR CDR3 region. TCRdb reanalysed the multiplex PCR reads using MiXCR and keeps one entry per CDR3 protein. The repertoire holds 250,000 to 300,000 distinct CDR3 sequences, with less than 15% as singletons. Newly diagnosed hyperthyroidism patients aged 18 to 65 years had disease lasting under 2 months.

This clonotype originated in a woman aged 25 to 39 with Graves' hyperthyroidism that later progressed to Graves' ophthalmopathy. V gene TRBV13 combines with J gene TRBJ2-1, with 10 bases matching TRBD2. Sequenced sample: blood. DNA of the CDR3: TGTGCCAGCAGCTTAGTTGGACCTAGCGGGAGTTACAATGAGCAGTTCTTC. Translating gives CASSLVGPSGSYNEQFF.